One and the same sample provided the 22 T cell receptor beta chains below, sequenced in a study of T cell clonotyping in hematopoietic cell transplantation listed by TCRdb under 2021. To prepare the library, the immunoSEQ multiplex PCR assay was applied. Held by TCRdb, this immuneACCESS table contains in-frame sequences only and omits some clones. Under half of the omission traces to an unresolved V gene where checked; the cause of the rest is unknown. This sample lists about 15,000 clones; around 71% were detected once. The biggest ten clones account for almost 9.5% of the sample. The sequencing input was peripheral blood mononuclear cells. All receptors derive from an older woman in good health. Some clones in this sample may be carry-over from other donors' samples.

Only a few counts were recorded for this clone. The chain recombines TRBV27 with TRBJ2-7, with D maybe TRBD2 (7 bases). The CDR3 loop spans 14 amino acids. The germline V gene encodes CDR1 MNHEY and CDR2 SMNVEV (reference sequence). The V and J ends lost 4 bases and 4 bases respectively, with 14 bases between them. This CDR3 is CASSSREGGYEQYF. The CDR3 DNA is TGTGCCAGCAGTTCGCGTGAGGGGGGGTACGAGCAGTACTTC.

V and J are TRBV9 and TRBJ1-1, with no clear D. The CDR3 is 13 amino acids. V lost 1 base and J 1 base, leaving 5 bases between the germline ends. Germline V gene sequence: CDR1 SGDLS, CDR2 YYNGEE. The CDR3 DNA sequence: TGTGCCAGCAGCGTATCAGCGAACACTGAAGCTTTCTTT. Encoded protein: CASSVSANTEAFF.

This clone is a singleton in its sample. The chain is built from TRBV4-1 and TRBJ1-3; unclear D gene. CDR1 is MGHRA and CDR2 is YSYEKL in the germline V gene. V was trimmed by 0 bases and J by 1 base, leaving 7 bases between them. The CDR3 has 15 amino acids. The CDR3 nucleotides are TGCGCCAGCAGCCAAGAACCGAGTTCTGGAAACACCATATATTTT. Amino acid sequence: CASSQEPSSGNTIYF.

The CDR3 DNA is TGTGCCAGCAGCCAAGGATCGCTCTTAGGTGCCAAGGGGGGCTACACCTTC. Protein: CASSQGSLLGAKGGYTF. The V and J genes are TRBV4-2 and TRBJ1-2; perhaps TRBD1 as D (5 bases). CDR3 size: 17 residues. Germline CDR1 is LGHNA and CDR2 is YNFKEQ. Trimming took 1 base from V and 8 from J, leaving 23 bases between them.

The CDR3, as DNA: TGTGCCAGCAGCCTAACGAATACTGAAGCTTTCTTT. Its translation: CASSLTNTEAFF. The chain uses TRBV5-6 and TRBJ1-1; no clear D gene. Germline CDR1 and CDR2: SGHDT and YYEEEE. The CDR3 contains 12 residues. V lost 4 bases and J lost 5, with 9 bases in between.

This chain joins TRBV6-6 and TRBJ1-1; TRBD1 is a possible D gene (6 bases). Germline CDR1 is MNHNY and CDR2 is SVGAGI (reference sequence). The CDR3 contains 13 residues. V gave up 9 bases and J gave up 2 bases, with 13 bases separating them. This CDR3 reads CASSPGANTEAFF. CDR3 DNA: TGTGCCAGTTCACCGGGGGCCAACACTGAAGCTTTCTTT.

This clone was observed a few times. The rearrangement uses TRBV30 and TRBJ1-2; D remains unclear. This CDR3 is 14 amino acids long. CDR1 GTSNPN and CDR2 SVGIG come from the germline V gene (reference sequence). Trimming removed 6 bases at V and 4 bases at J, with 18 bases between. The CDR3 DNA reads as TGTGCCTGCCATACCTCCGGGATGGGCTATGGCTACACCTTC. Translation: CACHTSGMGYGYTF. Full variable domain (rest looked up from reference TRBV30 and TRBJ1-2): SQTIHQWPATLVQPVGSPLSLECTVEGTSNPNLYWYRQAAGRGLQLLFYSVGIGQISSEVPQNLSASRPQDRQFILSSKKLLLSDSGFYLCACHTSGMGYGYTFGSGTRLTVV.

J is TRBJ1-2 and V is TRBV6-5; D is possibly TRBD1 (6 bases). The V gene lost 7 bases and the J gene lost 0 bases, with 9 bases spanning the gap. Per germline, CDR1 MNHEY and CDR2 SVGAGI. This CDR3 is 13 amino acids long. This chain's CDR3 is CASTRGANYGYTF. DNA for the CDR3: TGTGCCAGCACCAGGGGAGCTAACTATGGCTACACCTTC.

The V call is TRBV27, the J call TRBJ1-5, with TRBD1 identical over 9 bases. The CDR3 covers 14 residues. Germline V gene sequence: CDR1 MNHEY, CDR2 SMNVEV (reference sequence). Trimming took 7 bases from V and 4 from J; bases not matched to a gene: 5. CDR3 sequence: CASKLGTGNQPQHF. The CDR3 nucleotides are TGTGCCAGCAAATTAGGGACAGGGAATCAGCCCCAGCATTTT.

The chain has TRBV5-1 and TRBJ2-3, with 8 bases that match TRBD2. Germline loops: CDR1 SGHRS, CDR2 YFSETQ. Trimming removed 0 bases from V and 4 bases from J; junction bases left unmatched: 7. The CDR3 has 16 amino acids. The CDR3 nucleotides read TGCGCCAGCAGCTTGGGCGTTACTAGCGGAGCAGATACGCAGTATTTT. This codes for CASSLGVTSGADTQYF.

A word on this clone: At one boundary the junction diverges from the germline segment, which might be a read error. This chain connects TRBV4-2 to TRBJ2-7, with TRBD2 as a possible D gene (6 bases). CDR3 length equals 14 residues. The germline V gene has CDR1 LGHNA and CDR2 YNFKEQ. CDR3 region: CASSQGGLSDEQYF. The CDR3 DNA is TGTGCCAGCAGCCAAGGGGGACTCTCCGACGAGCAGTACTTC.

CDR3 in DNA: TGTGCCAGCAGCTCCTTAGCTTCAGATACGCAGTATTTT. It specifies CASSSLASDTQYF. V is TRBV5-4 and J is TRBJ2-3; D is ambiguous. This CDR3 contains 13 residues. Germline values: CDR1 SGHNT, CDR2 YYREEE (reference sequence). Trimming pared 3 bases from V and 4 bases from J, leaving 9 bases between.

The V and J genes are TRBV9 and TRBJ2-3; D ambiguous. This CDR3 region has 12 residues. The V end lost 4 bases, the J end lost 2 bases, and 5 bases lay between the germline ends. From germline, CDR1 is SGDLS and CDR2 YYNGEE. The CDR3 loop reads CASSSTTDTQYF. The CDR3 coding sequence is TGTGCCAGCAGCTCCACCACAGATACGCAGTATTTT.

This clone was counted between two and nine times. The chain combines TRBV30 with TRBJ1-5; D might be TRBD1 (5 bases). CDR1 is GTSNPN and CDR2 is SVGIG in the germline V gene (reference sequence). Trimming took 3 bases from V and 7 from J, leaving 16 bases between them. This CDR3 is built from 14 residues. Here the CDR3 reads CAWSRGNLAQPQHF. The CDR3 DNA is TGTGCCTGGAGCCGGGGGAACTTGGCACAGCCCCAGCATTTT.

The J gene is TRBJ2-2, the V gene TRBV5-1; D call uncertain. From germline, CDR1 is SGHRS and CDR2 YFSETQ. Between the trimmed V and J ends, which lost 1 base and 0 bases, there was a span of 7 bases. The CDR3 length is 15 residues. CDR3: CASSLTGPNTGELFF. DNA for the CDR3: TGCGCCAGCAGCTTGACCGGTCCGAACACCGGGGAGCTGTTTTTT. The full variable domain, rest sourced from reference TRBV5-1 and TRBJ2-2, is KAGVTQTPRYLIKTRGQQVTLSCSPISGHRSVSWYQQTPGQGLQFLFEYFSETQRNKGNFPGRFSGRQFSNSRSEMNVSTLELGDSALYLCASSLTGPNTGELFFGEGSRLTVL.

This clone came up a few times. This CDR3 is CASSDRNRDEQYF. CDR3 nucleotides: TGTGCCAGCAGCGACCGGAACAGGGACGAGCAGTACTTC. The chain couples TRBV5-8 to TRBJ2-7, with a tentative D call TRBD1 (6 bases). Per germline, CDR1 SGHTS and CDR2 YDEGEE. Between the trimmed V and J ends, which lost 4 bases and 5 bases, there was a span of 13 bases. This CDR3 spans 13 amino acids.

This chain links TRBV29-1 with TRBJ2-4; 8 nucleotides match TRBD1. Germline V gene lookup returns CDR1 SQVTM and CDR2 ANQGSEA. Trimming at V came to 7 bases and at J to 6 bases, leaving 8 bases not matched to a gene. This CDR3 is built from 13 residues. CDR3 bases: TGCAGCGGTAGAGGCCAGGGGGCAAACATTCAGTACTTC. This translates into CSGRGQGANIQYF.

For the CDR3, the DNA is TGTGCCAGCAGCGCCGGACCGGGACACTCCTCTGGGGCCAACGTCCTGACTTTC. Encoded protein: CASSAGPGHSSGANVLTF. This chain joins TRBV9 and TRBJ2-6; TRBD1 is a possible D gene (6 bases). The germline CDR1 and CDR2 sequences are SGDLS and YYNGEE. The CDR3 has 18 amino acids. V was clipped by 3 bases and J by 0 bases, with 16 bases between them.

The chain carries TRBV30 and TRBJ1-2; no clear D. There are 11 residues in the CDR3. Trimming cost V 3 bases and J 4 bases, with 6 bases left between them. Germline V lookup: CDR1 GTSNPN, CDR2 SVGIG (reference sequence). This CDR3 reads CAWSGPYGYTF. DNA for the CDR3: TGTGCCTGGAGCGGGCCCTATGGCTACACCTTC.

The chain links TRBV30 to TRBJ2-7; 7 bases are shared with TRBD1. This CDR3 region has 11 residues. Per germline, CDR1 GTSNPN and CDR2 SVGIG (reference sequence). The CDR3 region has the DNA TGTGCTTACCGGGACAGCTACGAGCAGTACTTC. Its translation: CAYRDSYEQYF.

This clone was observed a handful of times. The rearrangement joins TRBV18 to TRBJ1-2; D possibly corresponds to TRBD1 (5 bases). Germline lookup yields CDR1 KGHSH and CDR2 LQKENI. The V and J ends lost 3 bases and 2 bases respectively, with 13 bases between them. This CDR3 spans 15 amino acids. CDR3 residues: CASSPPGPGNYGYTF. The CDR3 coding sequence is TGTGCCAGCTCACCGCCAGGGCCAGGAAACTATGGCTACACCTTC.

In its sample, this clone was seen a few times. The rearrangement links TRBV27 to TRBJ1-2; 7 nucleotides match TRBD1. V lost 5 bases and J lost 7; bases outside the gene matches: 10. The length of the CDR3 is 14 residues. Germline values: CDR1 MNHEY, CDR2 SMNVEV (reference sequence). CDR3 amino acids: CASSRRQGDGGYTF. As DNA, the CDR3 is TGTGCCAGCAGTCGTCGTCAGGGGGACGGTGGCTACACCTTC.